The clone carrying this T cell receptor beta chain was observed many times. The data originate from a study of T cells in Graves' hyperthyroidism and ophthalmopathy. Regions amplified from RNA transcripts were the TCR beta CDR3 regions. The HTBI primer set served for first-round RT-PCR of the TCR CDR3. TCRdb fed the multiplex PCR reads into MiXCR, producing one record per CDR3 protein. The sample contains 500,000 to 650,000 distinct CDR3 sequences, around 15% of which appear only once. There are 11 residues in the CDR3. CDR1 is SGHNT and CDR2 is YENEEA in the germline V gene. The V gene lost 1 base and the J gene lost 11 bases, with 8 bases spanning the gap. Uncontrolled infection, other autoimmune disease, pregnancy or lactation barred patients from enrollment.

The sequenced material came from blood. V is TRBV11-3 and J is TRBJ1-1, with D maybe TRBD1 (5 bases). This receptor was taken from a woman aged 50 to 65 with Graves' ophthalmopathy. This CDR3 reads CASSLGGAAFF. CDR3 nucleotides: TGTGCCAGCAGCTTAGGAGGGGCCGCTTTCTTT.